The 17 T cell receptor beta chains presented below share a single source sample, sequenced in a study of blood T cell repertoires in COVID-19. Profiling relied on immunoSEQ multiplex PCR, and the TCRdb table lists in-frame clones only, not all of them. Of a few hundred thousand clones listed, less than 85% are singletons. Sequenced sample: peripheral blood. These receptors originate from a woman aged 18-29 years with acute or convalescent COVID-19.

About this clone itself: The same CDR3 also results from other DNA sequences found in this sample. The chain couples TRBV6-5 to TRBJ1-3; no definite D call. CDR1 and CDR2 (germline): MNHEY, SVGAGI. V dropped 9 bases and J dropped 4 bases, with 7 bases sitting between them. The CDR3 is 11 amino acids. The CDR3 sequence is CASSQGNTIYF. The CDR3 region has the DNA TGTGCCAGTTCTCAGGGAAACACCATATATTTT.

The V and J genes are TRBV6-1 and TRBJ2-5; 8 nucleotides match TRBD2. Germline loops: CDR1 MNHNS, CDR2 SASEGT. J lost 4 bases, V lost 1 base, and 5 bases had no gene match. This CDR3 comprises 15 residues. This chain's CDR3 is CASSEDRGGRETQYF. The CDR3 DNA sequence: TGTGCCAGCAGTGAAGATCGGGGGGGTAGAGAGACCCAGTACTTC.

The CDR3 bases are TGTGCCAGTAACCTGGGCGGGGTCGGCTACGAGCAGTACTTC. Translated, it gives CASNLGGVGYEQYF. V is TRBV19 and J is TRBJ2-7; D may be TRBD2 (6 bases). The CDR3 length is 14 residues. Deletions cut 7 bases from V and 3 bases from J, with 16 bases between. CDR1 is LNHDA, CDR2 SQIVND, per germline (reference sequence).

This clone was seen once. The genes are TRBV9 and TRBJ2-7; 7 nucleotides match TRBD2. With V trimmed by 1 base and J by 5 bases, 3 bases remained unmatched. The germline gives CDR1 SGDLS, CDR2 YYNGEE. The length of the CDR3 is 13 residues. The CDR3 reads CASSVSGTDEQYF. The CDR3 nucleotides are TGTGCCAGCAGCGTAAGCGGGACGGACGAGCAGTACTTC.

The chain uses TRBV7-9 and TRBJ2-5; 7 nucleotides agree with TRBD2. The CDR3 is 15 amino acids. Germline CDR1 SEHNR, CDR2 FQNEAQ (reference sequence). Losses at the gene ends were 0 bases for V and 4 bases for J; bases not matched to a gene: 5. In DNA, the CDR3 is TGTGCCAGCAGCTTAGCCGCCGGGAGGCGAGAGACCCAGTACTTC. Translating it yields CASSLAAGRRETQYF.

The CDR3 reads CASSVTVDNEQFF. CDR3 sequence (DNA): TGTGCCAGCAGCGTAACAGTCGACAATGAGCAGTTCTTC. This chain links TRBV9 with TRBJ2-1, with unresolved D. There are 13 residues in the CDR3. Trimming cost V 1 base and J 5 bases, with 7 bases left between them. Germline V gene lookup returns CDR1 SGDLS and CDR2 YYNGEE.

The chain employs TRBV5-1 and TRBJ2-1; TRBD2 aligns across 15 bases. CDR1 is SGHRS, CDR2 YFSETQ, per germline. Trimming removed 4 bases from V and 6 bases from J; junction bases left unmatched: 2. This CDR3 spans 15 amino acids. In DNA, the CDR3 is TGCGCCAGCAGCGCGGGACTAGCGGGGGGCAATGAGCAGTTCTTC. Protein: CASSAGLAGGNEQFF.

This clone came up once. The CDR3 region has the DNA TGCAGTGCTAGAGTAACAGGGGGAGCTTTCTTT. Translation: CSARVTGGAFF. The rearrangement joins TRBV20-1 to TRBJ1-1; TRBD1 aligns across 8 bases. This CDR3 spans 11 amino acids. Germline values: CDR1 DFQATT, CDR2 SNEGSKA (reference sequence). V lost 1 base to trimming and J lost 10 bases; unmatched junction nucleotides: 2.

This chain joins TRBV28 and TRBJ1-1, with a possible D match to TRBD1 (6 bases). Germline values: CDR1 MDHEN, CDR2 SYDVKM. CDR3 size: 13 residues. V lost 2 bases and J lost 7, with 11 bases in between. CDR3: CASSLRTAYEAFF. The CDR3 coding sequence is TGTGCCAGCAGTTTACGGACAGCCTATGAAGCTTTCTTT.

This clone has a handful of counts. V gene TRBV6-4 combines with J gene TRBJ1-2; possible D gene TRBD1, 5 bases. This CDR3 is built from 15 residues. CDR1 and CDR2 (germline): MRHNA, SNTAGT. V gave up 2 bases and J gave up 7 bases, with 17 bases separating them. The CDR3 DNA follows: TGTGCCAGCAGTGACCCCGGGACTGGGGGTACTGGCTACACCTTC. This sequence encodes CASSDPGTGGTGYTF.

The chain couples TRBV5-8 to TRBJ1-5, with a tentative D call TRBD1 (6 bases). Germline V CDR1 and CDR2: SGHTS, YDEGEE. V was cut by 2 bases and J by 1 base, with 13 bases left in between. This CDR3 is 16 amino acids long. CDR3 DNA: TGTGCCAGCAGCTTATCCAGGGGTGGGAGCAATCAGCCCCAGCATTTT. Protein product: CASSLSRGGSNQPQHF.

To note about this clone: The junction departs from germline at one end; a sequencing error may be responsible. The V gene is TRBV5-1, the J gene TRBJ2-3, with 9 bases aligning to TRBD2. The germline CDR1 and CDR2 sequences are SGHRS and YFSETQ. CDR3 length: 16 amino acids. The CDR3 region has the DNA TGCGCCAGCAGCTTGGACCCTAGCGGGGTCACAGATACGCAATATTTT. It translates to CASSLDPSGVTDTQYF.

The CDR3 DNA follows: TGTGCCAGCAGCCCCAGGACAAGCACCGGGGAGCTGTTTTTT. It codes for CASSPRTSTGELFF. The chain links TRBV3-1 (or the pseudogene TRBV3-2) to TRBJ2-2; D is perhaps TRBD1 (5 bases). Between the trimmed V and J ends, which lost 4 bases and 4 bases, there was a span of 10 bases. The V gene's germline CDR1 is LGHDT and CDR2 YNNKEL (reference sequence). The CDR3 runs to 14 residues.

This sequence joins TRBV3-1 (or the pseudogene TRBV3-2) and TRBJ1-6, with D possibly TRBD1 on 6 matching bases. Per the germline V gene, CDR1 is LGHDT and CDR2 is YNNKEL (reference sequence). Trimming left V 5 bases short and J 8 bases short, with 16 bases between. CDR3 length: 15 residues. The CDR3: CASSSEDREYSPLHF. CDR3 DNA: TGTGCCAGCAGCTCAGAGGACAGAGAATATTCACCCCTCCACTTT.

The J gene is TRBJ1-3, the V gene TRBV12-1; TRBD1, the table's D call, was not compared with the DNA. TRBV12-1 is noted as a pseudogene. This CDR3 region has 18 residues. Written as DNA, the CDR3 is TGTGCCAGCAGCTTTTGGGACAGGGGTCACCTCTCTGGAAACACCATATATTTT. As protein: CASSFWDRGHLSGNTIYF.

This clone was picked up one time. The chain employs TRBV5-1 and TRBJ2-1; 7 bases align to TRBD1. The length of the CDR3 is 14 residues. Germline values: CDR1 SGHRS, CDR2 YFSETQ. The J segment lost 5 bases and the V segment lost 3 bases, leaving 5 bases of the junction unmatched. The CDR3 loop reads CASSSRQGNNEQFF. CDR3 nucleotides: TGCGCCAGCAGCTCAAGACAGGGAAACAATGAGCAGTTCTTC.

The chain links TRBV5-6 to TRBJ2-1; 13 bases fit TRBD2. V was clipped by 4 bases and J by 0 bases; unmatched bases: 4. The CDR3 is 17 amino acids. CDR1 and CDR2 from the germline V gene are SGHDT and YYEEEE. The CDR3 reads CASSLWTSGSSYNEQFF. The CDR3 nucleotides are TGTGCCAGCAGCCTATGGACTAGCGGGAGCTCCTACAATGAGCAGTTCTTC. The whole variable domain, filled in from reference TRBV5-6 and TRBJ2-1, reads DAGVTQSPTHLIKTRGQQVTLRCSPKSGHDTVSWYQQALGQGPQFIFQYYEEEERQRGNFPDRFSGHQFPNYSSELNVNALLLGDSALYLCASSLWTSGSSYNEQFFGPGTRLTVL.